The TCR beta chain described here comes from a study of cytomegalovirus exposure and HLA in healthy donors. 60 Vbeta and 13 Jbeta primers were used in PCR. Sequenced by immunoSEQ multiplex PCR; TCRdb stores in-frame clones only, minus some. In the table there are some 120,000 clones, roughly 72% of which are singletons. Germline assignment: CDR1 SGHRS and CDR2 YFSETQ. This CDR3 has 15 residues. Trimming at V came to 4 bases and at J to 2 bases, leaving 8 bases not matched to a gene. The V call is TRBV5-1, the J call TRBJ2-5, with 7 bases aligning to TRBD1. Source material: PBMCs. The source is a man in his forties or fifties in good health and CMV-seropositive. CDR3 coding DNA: TGCGCCAGCAGCACCGACAGGGTTGGACAAGAGACCCAGTACTTC. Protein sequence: CASSTDRVGQETQYF.